This entry concerns a single T cell receptor (beta chain). The data stem from a study of blood T cell repertoires in COVID-19. As processed by the authors: Amplification from reference gene primers served as the basis for estimated nucleated cell counts. Assay used: immunoSEQ multiplex PCR; TCRdb lists only in-frame clones, some missing. Clone size and V and J calls were adopted from that table, with D and trimming inferred from the DNA. The data show fewer than 200,000 clones, with over 70% seen just once and approximately 2.6% held by the top ten. The ends lost 4 bases at V and 2 bases at J; junction bases unmatched: 7. The CDR3 length is 16 residues. Per the germline V gene, CDR1 is MDHEN and CDR2 is SYDVKM.

The sequence came from a man in his 70s with acute or convalescent COVID-19. The chain carries TRBV28 and TRBJ2-3; 9 nucleotides match TRBD2. Sequencing was performed on peripheral blood. CDR3 DNA: TGTGCCAGCAGTTCCATAGCGGGAGAGATCACAGATACGCAGTATTTT. It yields the protein CASSSIAGEITDTQYF. Together with reference TRBV28 and TRBJ2-3, the CDR3 gives the full variable domain: DVKVTQSSRYLVKRTGEKVFLECVQDMDHENMFWYRQDPGLGLRLIYFSYDVKMKEKGDIPEGYSVSREKKERFSLILESASTNQTSMYLCASSSIAGEITDTQYFGPGTRLTVL.